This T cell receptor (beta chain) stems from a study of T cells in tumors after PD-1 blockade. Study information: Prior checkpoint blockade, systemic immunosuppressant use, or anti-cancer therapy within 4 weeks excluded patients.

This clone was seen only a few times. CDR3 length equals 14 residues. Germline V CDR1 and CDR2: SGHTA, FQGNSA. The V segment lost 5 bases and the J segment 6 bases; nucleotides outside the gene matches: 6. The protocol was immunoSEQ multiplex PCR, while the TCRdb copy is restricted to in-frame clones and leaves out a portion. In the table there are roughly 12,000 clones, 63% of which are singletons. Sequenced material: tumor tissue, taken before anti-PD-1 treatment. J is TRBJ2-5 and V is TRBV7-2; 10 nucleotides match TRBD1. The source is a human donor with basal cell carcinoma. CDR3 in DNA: TGTGCCAGCAGCCAAGACAGGGGGCAGCAGACCCAGTACTTC. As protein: CASSQDRGQQTQYF.